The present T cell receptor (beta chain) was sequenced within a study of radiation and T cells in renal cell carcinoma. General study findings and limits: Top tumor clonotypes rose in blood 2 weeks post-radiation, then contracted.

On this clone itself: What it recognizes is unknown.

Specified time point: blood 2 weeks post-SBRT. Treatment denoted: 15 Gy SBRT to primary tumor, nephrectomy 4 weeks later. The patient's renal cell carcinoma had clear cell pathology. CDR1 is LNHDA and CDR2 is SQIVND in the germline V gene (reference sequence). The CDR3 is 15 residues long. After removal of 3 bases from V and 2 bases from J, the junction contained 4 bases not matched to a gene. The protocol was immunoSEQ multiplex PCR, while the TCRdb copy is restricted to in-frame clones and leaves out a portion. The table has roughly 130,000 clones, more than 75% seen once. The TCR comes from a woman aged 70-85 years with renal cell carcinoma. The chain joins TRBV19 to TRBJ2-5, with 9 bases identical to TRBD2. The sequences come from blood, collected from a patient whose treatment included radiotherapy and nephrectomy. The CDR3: CASSIFSGGQETQYF. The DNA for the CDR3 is TGTGCCAGTAGTATCTTTAGCGGGGGACAAGAGACCCAGTACTTC. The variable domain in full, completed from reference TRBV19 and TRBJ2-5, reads DGGITQSPKYLFRKEGQNVTLSCEQNLNHDAMYWYRQDPGQGLRLIYYSQIVNDFQKGDIAEGYSVSREKKESFPLTVTSAQKNPTAFYLCASSIFSGGQETQYFGPGTRLLVL.